This T cell receptor beta chain was documented in a study of human T cells and chemical hapten exposure. Study findings and constraints: All donors were alopecia patients, so their immunity may differ from that of healthy people.

Germline CDR1 reads MNHEY; CDR2 reads SVGEGT. The CDR3 is 16 residues long. J was trimmed by 4 bases and V by 4 bases; bases with no gene match: 8. Each CDR3 protein gets one entry after TCRdb re-called the RACE reads with MiXCR. The table has over 85,000 distinct CDR3 sequences, about 9.3% seen once. A few counts support this clonotype. Its specificity is not known. Time point in this sample: patch test 2, 6 weeks after DPC sensitization. Treatment of the sample: therapeutic diphenylcyclopropenone sensitization with weekly scalp DPC. The study drew its donors from alopecia patients who were 18 to 70 years old and suitable for DPC.

This clonotype was sampled from a middle-aged woman with alopecia areata. Some clones in this sample may be carry-over from other donors' samples. The chain links TRBV6-2 or TRBV6-3 to TRBJ2-3; TRBD1 matches 10 bases. This material consisted of whole blood, taken in connection with sensitization to the hapten diphenylcyclopropenone (DPC). The CDR3 region is CASSSGQGGRADTQYF. Here the CDR3 DNA reads TGTGCCAGCAGTTCCGGACAGGGGGGGCGAGCAGATACGCAGTATTTT.